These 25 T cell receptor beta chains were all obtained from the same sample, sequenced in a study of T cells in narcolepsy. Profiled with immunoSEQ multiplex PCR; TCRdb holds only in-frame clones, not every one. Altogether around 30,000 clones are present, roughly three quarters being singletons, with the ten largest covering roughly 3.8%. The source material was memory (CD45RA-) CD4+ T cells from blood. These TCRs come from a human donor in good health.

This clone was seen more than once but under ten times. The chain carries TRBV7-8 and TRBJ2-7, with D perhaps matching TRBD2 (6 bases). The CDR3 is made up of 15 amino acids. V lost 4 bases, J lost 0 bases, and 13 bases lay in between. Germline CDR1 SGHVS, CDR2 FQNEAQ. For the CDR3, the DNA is TGTGCCAGCAGCTCCCTAGCGCTGAGCTCCTACGAGCAGTACTTC. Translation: CASSSLALSSYEQYF.

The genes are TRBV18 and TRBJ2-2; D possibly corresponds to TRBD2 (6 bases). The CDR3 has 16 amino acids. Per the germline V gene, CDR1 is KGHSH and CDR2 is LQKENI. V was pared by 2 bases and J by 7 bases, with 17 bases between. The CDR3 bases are TGTGCCAGCTCACCATCTCAGAACAGAGCGGGCGGGGAGCTGTTTTTT. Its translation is CASSPSQNRAGGELFF.

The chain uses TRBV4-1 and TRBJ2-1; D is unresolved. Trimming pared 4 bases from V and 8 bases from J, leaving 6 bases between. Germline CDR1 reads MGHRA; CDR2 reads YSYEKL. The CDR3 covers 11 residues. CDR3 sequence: CASSRLDEQFF. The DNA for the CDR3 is TGCGCCAGCAGCCGTCTGGATGAGCAGTTCTTC.

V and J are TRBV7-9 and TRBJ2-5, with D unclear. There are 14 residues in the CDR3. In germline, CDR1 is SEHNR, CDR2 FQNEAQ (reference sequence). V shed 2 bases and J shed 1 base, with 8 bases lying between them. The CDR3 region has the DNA TGTGCCAGCAGCTTACGCCAGTTCCAAGAGACCCAGTACTTC. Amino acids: CASSLRQFQETQYF.

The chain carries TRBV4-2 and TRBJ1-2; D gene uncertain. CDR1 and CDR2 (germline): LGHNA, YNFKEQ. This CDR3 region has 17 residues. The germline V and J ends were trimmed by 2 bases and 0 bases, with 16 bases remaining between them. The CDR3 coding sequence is TGTGCCAGCAGCCAAAATGCCAACAGCCGAGCTAACTATGGCTACACCTTC. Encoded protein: CASSQNANSRANYGYTF.

CDR3 loop: CASSYSSMRTDTQYF. CDR3 bases: TGTGCCAGCAGTTACTCTTCAATGCGCACAGATACGCAGTATTTT. The J gene is TRBJ2-3, the V gene TRBV6-5; D unclear. V lost 0 bases to trimming and J lost 1 base, with 8 bases between them. Germline CDR1 reads MNHEY; CDR2 reads SVGAGI. CDR3 size: 15 residues.

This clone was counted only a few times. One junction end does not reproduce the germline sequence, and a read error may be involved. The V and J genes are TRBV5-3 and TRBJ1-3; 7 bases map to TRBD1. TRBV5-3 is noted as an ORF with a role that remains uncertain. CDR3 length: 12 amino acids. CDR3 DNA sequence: TGTGCCAGAAGCTTGGGGCGCCCGGGACAGCAGTTT. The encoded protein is CARSLGRPGQQF.

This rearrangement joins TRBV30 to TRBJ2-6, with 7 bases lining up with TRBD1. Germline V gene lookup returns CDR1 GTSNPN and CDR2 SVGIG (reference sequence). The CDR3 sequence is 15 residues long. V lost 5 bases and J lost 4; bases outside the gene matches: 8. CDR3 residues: CAWGNRGYGANVLTF. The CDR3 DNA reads TGTGCCTGGGGAAACAGGGGATACGGGGCCAACGTCCTGACTTTC.

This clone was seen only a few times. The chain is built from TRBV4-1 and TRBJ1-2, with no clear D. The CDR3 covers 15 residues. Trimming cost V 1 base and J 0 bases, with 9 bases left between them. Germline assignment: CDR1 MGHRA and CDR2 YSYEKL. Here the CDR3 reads CASSQGLQANYGYTF. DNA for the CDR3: TGCGCCAGCAGCCAAGGACTGCAAGCTAACTATGGCTACACCTTC.

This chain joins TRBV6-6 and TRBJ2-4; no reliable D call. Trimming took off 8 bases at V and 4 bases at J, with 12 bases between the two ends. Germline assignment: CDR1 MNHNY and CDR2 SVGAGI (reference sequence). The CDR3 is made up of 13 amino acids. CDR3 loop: CASSSGPKNIQYF. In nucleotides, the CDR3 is TGTGCCAGCTCGTCCGGGCCAAAAAACATTCAGTACTTC.

The CDR3 is CASSVTTSGRFGEQFF. CDR3 nucleotides: TGCGCCAGCAGCGTAACCACTAGCGGGAGGTTCGGTGAGCAGTTCTTC. V usage is TRBV5-1 and J usage is TRBJ2-1; 12 nucleotides match TRBD2. The CDR3 sequence is 16 residues long. V lost 4 bases and J lost 9; bases outside the gene matches: 11. Germline loops: CDR1 SGHRS, CDR2 YFSETQ.

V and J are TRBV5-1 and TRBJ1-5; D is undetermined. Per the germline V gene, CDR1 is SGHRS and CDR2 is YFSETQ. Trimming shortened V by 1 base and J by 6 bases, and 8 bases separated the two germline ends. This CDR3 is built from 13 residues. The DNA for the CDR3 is TGCGCCAGCAGCTTGAAGGGAGGTCAGCCCCAGCATTTT. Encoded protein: CASSLKGGQPQHF.

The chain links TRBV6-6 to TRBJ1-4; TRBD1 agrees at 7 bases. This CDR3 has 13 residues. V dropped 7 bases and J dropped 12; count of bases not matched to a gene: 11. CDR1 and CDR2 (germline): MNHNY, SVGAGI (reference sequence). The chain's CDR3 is CASNFEGARQLFF. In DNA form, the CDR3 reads TGTGCCAGCAATTTCGAGGGGGCGCGGCAACTGTTTTTT.

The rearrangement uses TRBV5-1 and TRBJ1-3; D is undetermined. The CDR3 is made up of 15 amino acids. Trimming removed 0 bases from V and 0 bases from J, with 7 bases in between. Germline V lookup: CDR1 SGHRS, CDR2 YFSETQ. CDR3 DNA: TGCGCCAGCAGCTTGGGTCAGAACTCTGGAAACACCATATATTTT. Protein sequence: CASSLGQNSGNTIYF.

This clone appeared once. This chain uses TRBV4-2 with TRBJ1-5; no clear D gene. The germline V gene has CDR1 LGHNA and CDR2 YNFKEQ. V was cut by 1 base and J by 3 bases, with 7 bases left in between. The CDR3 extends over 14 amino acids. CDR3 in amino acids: CASSQVRDNQPQHF. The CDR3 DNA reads TGTGCCAGCAGCCAAGTCCGGGACAATCAGCCCCAGCATTTT.

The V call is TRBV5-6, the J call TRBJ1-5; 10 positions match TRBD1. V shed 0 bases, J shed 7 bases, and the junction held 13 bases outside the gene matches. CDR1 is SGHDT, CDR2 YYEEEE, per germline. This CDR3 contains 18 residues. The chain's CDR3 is CASSLARGTGVRGQPQHF. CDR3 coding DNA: TGTGCCAGCAGCTTGGCCCGGGGGACAGGGGTGAGAGGGCAGCCCCAGCATTTT. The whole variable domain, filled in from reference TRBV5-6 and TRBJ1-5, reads DAGVTQSPTHLIKTRGQQVTLRCSPKSGHDTVSWYQQALGQGPQFIFQYYEEEERQRGNFPDRFSGHQFPNYSSELNVNALLLGDSALYLCASSLARGTGVRGQPQHFGDGTRLSIL.

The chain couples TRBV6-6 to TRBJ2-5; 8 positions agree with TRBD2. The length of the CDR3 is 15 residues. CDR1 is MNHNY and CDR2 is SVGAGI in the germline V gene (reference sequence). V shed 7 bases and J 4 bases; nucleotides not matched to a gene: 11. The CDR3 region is CASTDPAGGRETQYF. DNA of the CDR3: TGTGCCAGCACGGATCCGGCGGGAGGACGAGAGACCCAGTACTTC.

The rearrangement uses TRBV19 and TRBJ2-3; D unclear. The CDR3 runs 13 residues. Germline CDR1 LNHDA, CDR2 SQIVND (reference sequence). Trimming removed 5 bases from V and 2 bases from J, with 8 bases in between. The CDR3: CASSYGITDTQYF. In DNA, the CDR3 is TGTGCCAGTAGTTATGGGATCACAGATACGCAGTATTTT. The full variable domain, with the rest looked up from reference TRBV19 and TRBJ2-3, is DGGITQSPKYLFRKEGQNVTLSCEQNLNHDAMYWYRQDPGQGLRLIYYSQIVNDFQKGDIAEGYSVSREKKESFPLTVTSAQKNPTAFYLCASSYGITDTQYFGPGTRLTVL.

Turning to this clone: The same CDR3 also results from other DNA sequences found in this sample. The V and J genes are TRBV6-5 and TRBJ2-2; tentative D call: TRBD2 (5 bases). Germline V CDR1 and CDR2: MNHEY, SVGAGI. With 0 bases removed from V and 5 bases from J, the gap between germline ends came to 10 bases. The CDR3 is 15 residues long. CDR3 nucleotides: TGTGCCAGCAGTTACTCGGGCGGGCGGACCGGGGAGCTGTTTTTT. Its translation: CASSYSGGRTGELFF.

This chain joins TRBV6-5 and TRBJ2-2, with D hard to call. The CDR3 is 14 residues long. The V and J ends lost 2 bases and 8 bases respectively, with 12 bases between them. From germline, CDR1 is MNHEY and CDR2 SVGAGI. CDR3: CASSYGIDAGELFF. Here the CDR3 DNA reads TGTGCCAGCAGTTACGGAATAGATGCTGGGGAGCTGTTTTTT.

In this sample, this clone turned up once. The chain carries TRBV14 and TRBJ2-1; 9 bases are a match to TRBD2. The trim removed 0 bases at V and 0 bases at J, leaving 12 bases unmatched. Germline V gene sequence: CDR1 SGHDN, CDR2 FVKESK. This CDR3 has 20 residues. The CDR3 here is CASSQDWASGIQSSYNEQFF. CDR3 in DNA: TGTGCCAGCAGCCAAGACTGGGCTAGCGGGATACAAAGCTCCTACAATGAGCAGTTCTTC.

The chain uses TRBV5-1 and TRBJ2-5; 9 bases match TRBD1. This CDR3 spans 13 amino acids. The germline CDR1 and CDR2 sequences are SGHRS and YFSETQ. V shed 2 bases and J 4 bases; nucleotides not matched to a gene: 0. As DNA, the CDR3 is TGCGCCAGCAGCTTACAGGGGGCAGAGACCCAGTACTTC. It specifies CASSLQGAETQYF.

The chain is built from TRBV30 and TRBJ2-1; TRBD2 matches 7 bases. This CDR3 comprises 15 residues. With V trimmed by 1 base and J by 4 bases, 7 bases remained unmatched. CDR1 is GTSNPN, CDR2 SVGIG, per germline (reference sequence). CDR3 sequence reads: CAWSGTSVGYNEQFF. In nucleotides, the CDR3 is TGTGCCTGGAGTGGTACTAGCGTCGGGTACAATGAGCAGTTCTTC.

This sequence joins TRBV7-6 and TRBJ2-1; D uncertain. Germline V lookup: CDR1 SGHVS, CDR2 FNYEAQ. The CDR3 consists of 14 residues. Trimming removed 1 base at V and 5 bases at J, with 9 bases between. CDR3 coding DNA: TGTGCCAGCAGCTTAGTGGTTCGAAACAATGAGCAGTTCTTC. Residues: CASSLVVRNNEQFF.

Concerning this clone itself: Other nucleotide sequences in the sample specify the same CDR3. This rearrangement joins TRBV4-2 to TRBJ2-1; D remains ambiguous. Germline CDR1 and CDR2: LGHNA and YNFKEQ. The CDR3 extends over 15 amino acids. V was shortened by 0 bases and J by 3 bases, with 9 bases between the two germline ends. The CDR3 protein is CASSQEGGSYNEQFF. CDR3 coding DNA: TGTGCCAGCAGCCAAGAAGGCGGAAGCTACAATGAGCAGTTCTTC.